This TCR beta chain was sequenced during a study of CD8 T cells in Susac syndrome. Overall study context: Among the sequenced Susac syndrome patients, roughly six had active disease while roughly 8 were in remission.

Trimming removed 1 base from V and 4 bases from J, with 7 bases in between. There are 12 residues in the CDR3. Germline values: CDR1 DFQATT, CDR2 SNEGSKA (reference sequence). Random hexamers were used to reverse transcribe the RNA input (about 0.45 to 1 ug). The authors amplified TCR beta CDR3 across 54 Vbeta and 13 Jbeta using immunoSEQ multiplex PCR. Each CDR3 protein gets one entry after TCRdb re-called the immunoSEQ multiplex PCR reads with MiXCR. The sample has more than 65,000 distinct CDR3 sequences; 95% are singletons. Isolation of CD8+ and CD4+ T cells was performed negatively, whereas enrichment of TEMRA cells was done by FACS.

The sequence was collected from a human donor with Susac syndrome. This chain uses TRBV20-1 with TRBJ1-1; possible D gene TRBD1, 5 bases. The sequencing input was CD8+ T cells from PBMCs. The CDR3 nucleotides read TGCAGTGCTAGAGGTCAGGGCACTGAAGCTTTCTTT. Protein sequence: CSARGQGTEAFF.